The clone carrying this T cell receptor beta chain showed up many times. This sample is part of a study of spatial heterogeneity in lung cancer. Across the whole study: The donors, around 72 patients with untreated early-stage non-small cell lung cancer, provided the samples.

Time point specified: blood at routine non-recurrence follow-up after resection. Unsorted whole RNA from tumor, nontumor lung or frozen PBMC underwent sequencing. From the 5' RACE reads, TCRdb called clonotypes with MiXCR, one entry per CDR3 protein. The table lists approximately 39,000 distinct CDR3 sequences, over 6.5% of them singletons, with about 9% in the top ten. The length of the CDR3 is 13 residues. After removal of 4 bases from V and 7 bases from J, the junction contained 6 bases not matched to a gene. Source: PBMCs, taken at follow-up. The chain uses TRBV12-3 or TRBV12-4 and TRBJ1-2, with 7 bases matching TRBD1. The receptor comes from a male donor with early-stage non-small cell lung cancer. The CDR3 DNA follows: TGTGCCAGCAGTTCGACAGGGCAAGCTGGCTACACCTTC. Protein: CASSSTGQAGYTF.